Presented here are 30 T cell receptor beta chains from one specimen sequenced in a study of OX40 agonist ivuxolimab in advanced cancers. Clones were sequenced by immunoSEQ multiplex PCR, and TCRdb holds only the in-frame ones, with some missing. This sample yields 60,000 to 75,000 clones, of which nearly 95% are seen a single time; under 15% belongs to the top ten. Specimen: CD4+ or CD8+ T cells sorted from blood, collected in a trial of the OX40 agonist ivuxolimab. These receptors all stem from an adult with an advanced solid tumor such as melanoma, head and neck, liver or kidney cancer.

The V call is TRBV27, the J call TRBJ1-2; TRBD1 matches at 7 bases. J was trimmed by 6 bases and V by 3 bases; bases with no gene match: 4. The germline CDR1 and CDR2 sequences are MNHEY and SMNVEV (reference sequence). The CDR3 is 13 amino acids. The CDR3 bases are TGTGCCAGCAGTTTCGACAGGGCTAATGGCTACACCTTC. Protein sequence: CASSFDRANGYTF.

This clone was seen more than once but under ten times. V and J are TRBV11-2 and TRBJ2-7, with TRBD2 matching 10 bases. The CDR3 totals 14 residues. Germline lookup yields CDR1 SGHAT and CDR2 FQNNGV. Trimming cost V 3 bases and J 2 bases; bases outside gene matches: 1. Here the CDR3 reads CASSFGTSAYEQYF. In DNA form, the CDR3 reads TGTGCCAGCAGCTTCGGGACTAGCGCCTACGAGCAGTACTTC.

This chain links TRBV5-1 with TRBJ1-4; perhaps TRBD1 as D (6 bases). The V end lost 2 bases, the J end lost 5 bases, and 16 bases lay between the germline ends. Germline V gives CDR1 SGHRS, CDR2 YFSETQ. This CDR3 is built from 16 residues. The CDR3 spells CASSLARQEINEKLFF. The CDR3, as DNA: TGCGCCAGCAGCTTAGCCCGACAGGAGATAAATGAAAAACTGTTTTTT.

This chain uses TRBV2 with TRBJ1-3; D uncertain. V shed 5 bases and J shed 0 bases, with 11 bases lying between them. The CDR3 has 15 residues. Germline V CDR1 and CDR2: SNHLY, FYNNEI. The CDR3 DNA follows: TGTGCCAGCAGTTCGTCAGTGGGCTCTGGAAACACCATATATTTT. Its protein product is CASSSSVGSGNTIYF.

This rearrangement joins TRBV2 to TRBJ1-1, with D tentatively TRBD1 (5 bases). This CDR3 spans 15 amino acids. Trimming removed 5 bases at V and 1 base at J, with 14 bases between. The germline gives CDR1 SNHLY, CDR2 FYNNEI. DNA for the CDR3: TGTGCCAGCAGTCCCTGGGGGTTGAAGAACACTGAAGCTTTCTTT. This gives the protein CASSPWGLKNTEAFF.

The rearrangement uses TRBV4-2 and TRBJ2-1, with 13 nucleotides matching TRBD2. The V segment lost 4 bases and the J segment 0 bases; nucleotides outside the gene matches: 9. This CDR3 region has 19 residues. CDR1 is LGHNA and CDR2 is YNFKEQ in the germline V gene. CDR3 sequence (DNA): TGTGCCAGCAGCCCCTGGACTAGCGGGGGCCCGAGCTCCTACAATGAGCAGTTCTTC. As protein: CASSPWTSGGPSSYNEQFF.

The chain links TRBV6-5 to TRBJ1-1, with D possibly TRBD1 on 5 matching bases. The CDR3 is made up of 13 amino acids. Germline-derived CDR1 and CDR2 are MNHEY and SVGAGI. V lost 6 bases and J 5 bases, leaving 13 bases between the germline ends. In DNA, the CDR3 is TGTGCCAGCAGCCCGCCAGGGATTACTGAAGCTTTCTTT. As protein: CASSPPGITEAFF.

The chain joins TRBV28 to TRBJ2-7; 9 bases line up with TRBD2. Germline V gives CDR1 MDHEN, CDR2 SYDVKM. This CDR3 is built from 13 residues. Trimming cost V 8 bases and J 3 bases; bases outside gene matches: 5. The CDR3 reads CASGLAGNYEQYF. The CDR3 bases are TGTGCCAGCGGTCTAGCGGGGAACTACGAGCAGTACTTC.

V is TRBV6-1 and J is TRBJ1-1; D is possibly TRBD1 (6 bases). CDR3 length: 13 amino acids. Germline V gene sequence: CDR1 MNHNS, CDR2 SASEGT. Trimming shortened V by 1 base and J by 8 bases, and 11 bases separated the two germline ends. CDR3 nucleotides: TGTGCCAGCAGTGAAGTCCGGGGGCTCGAAGCTTTCTTT. Protein product: CASSEVRGLEAFF.

The genes are TRBV5-5 and TRBJ2-3, with 13 nucleotides matching TRBD2. This CDR3 contains 17 residues. The germline gives CDR1 SGHKS, CDR2 YYEKEE (reference sequence). V shed 0 bases, J shed 4 bases, and the junction held 5 bases outside the gene matches. DNA for the CDR3: TGTGCCAGCAGCTTGGATGGGACTAGCGGGATGTCAGATACGCAGTATTTT. Its translation is CASSLDGTSGMSDTQYF.

The rearrangement uses TRBV19 and TRBJ1-1; D gene unclear. Germline values: CDR1 LNHDA, CDR2 SQIVND (reference sequence). CDR3 length: 17 amino acids. V shed 6 bases and J shed 5 bases, with 25 bases lying between them. CDR3 residues: CASRKGRFGGRGTEAFF. CDR3 DNA: TGTGCCAGTAGGAAGGGTCGGTTTGGAGGGAGAGGTACTGAAGCTTTCTTT.

V is TRBV7-7 and J is TRBJ2-1, with 8 positions matching TRBD2. Germline trimming cut 1 base from V and 8 bases from J; bases unmatched to any gene: 4. Germline-derived CDR1 and CDR2 are SSHAT and FNYEAQ (reference sequence). The CDR3 loop spans 14 amino acids. The chain's CDR3 is CASSLEAGDDEQFF. CDR3 sequence (DNA): TGTGCCAGCAGCTTAGAAGCGGGGGACGATGAGCAGTTCTTC. Full variable domain (rest looked up from reference TRBV7-7 and TRBJ2-1): GAGVSQSPRYKVTKRGQDVTLRCDPISSHATLYWYQQALGQGPEFLTYFNYEAQPDKSGLPSDRFSAERPEGSISTLTIQRTEQRDSAMYRCASSLEAGDDEQFFGPGTRLTVL.

The gene calls are TRBV4-3 and TRBJ2-5; 9 nucleotides align to TRBD1. CDR1 and CDR2 from the germline V gene are LGHNA and YSLEER. The junction had 3 bases not matched to a gene; V was cut back by 5 bases and J by 5 bases. The CDR3 runs to 13 residues. CDR3 in DNA: TGCGCCAGCAGCACAGGGACAGGGGAGACCCAGTACTTC. This sequence encodes CASSTGTGETQYF.

V usage is TRBV7-2 and J usage is TRBJ1-2; TRBD1 is a possible D gene (6 bases). The CDR3 length is 15 residues. CDR1 is SGHTA and CDR2 is FQGNSA in the germline V gene. Trimming cost V 0 bases and J 5 bases, with 13 bases left between them. The CDR3 loop reads CASSLAGGAGYGYTF. CDR3 coding DNA: TGTGCCAGCAGCTTAGCGGGGGGGGCAGGGTATGGCTACACCTTC.

This chain joins TRBV2 and TRBJ1-2; D gene ambiguous. Per the germline V gene, CDR1 is SNHLY and CDR2 is FYNNEI. There are 12 residues in the CDR3. V lost 8 bases, J lost 3 bases, and 10 bases lay in between. CDR3 DNA: TGTGCCAGCCTTGGCGAGTACTATGGCTACACCTTC. Its translation: CASLGEYYGYTF.

The chain joins TRBV6-5 to TRBJ2-3; TRBD2 might be the D (6 bases). This CDR3 has 13 amino acids. Germline lookup yields CDR1 MNHEY and CDR2 SVGAGI. Deletions cut 2 bases from V and 8 bases from J, with 11 bases between. DNA of the CDR3: TGTGCCAGCAGTTACCGGGGAGGTGGTACGCAGTATTTT. Its translation: CASSYRGGGTQYF.

The V and J genes are TRBV7-6 and TRBJ2-2; maybe TRBD2 (6 bases). Germline V gene lookup returns CDR1 SGHVS and CDR2 FNYEAQ. Trimming took off 8 bases at V and 5 bases at J, with 12 bases between the two ends. The CDR3 consists of 13 residues. The CDR3 here is CASDPAGTGELFF. Here the CDR3 DNA reads TGTGCCAGCGACCCCGCGGGGACCGGGGAGCTGTTTTTT. The full variable domain, with the rest looked up from reference TRBV7-6 and TRBJ2-2, is GAGVSQSPRYKVTKRGQDVALRCDPISGHVSLYWYRQALGQGPEFLTYFNYEAQQDKSGLPNDRFSAERPEGSISTLTIQRTEQRDSAMYRCASDPAGTGELFFGEGSRLTVL.

The chain combines TRBV4-1 with TRBJ2-1; 9 nucleotides align to TRBD1. The trim removed 7 bases at V and 5 bases at J, leaving 12 bases unmatched. The CDR3 runs 16 residues. Germline loops: CDR1 MGHRA, CDR2 YSYEKL. CDR3 loop: CASTSNRDRVNNEQFF. CDR3 DNA sequence: TGCGCCAGCACGTCAAACCGGGACAGGGTCAACAATGAGCAGTTCTTC.

This clone is deemed medium-sized (0.01 to 0.1%). V and J are TRBV5-6 and TRBJ2-7; no clear D. CDR1 is SGHDT, CDR2 YYEEEE, per germline. V gave up 0 bases and J gave up 6 bases, with 4 bases separating them. The CDR3 is 11 amino acids. CDR3 amino acids: CASSLVGEQYF. CDR3 DNA: TGTGCCAGCAGCTTGGTTGGCGAGCAGTACTTC.

The chain joins TRBV27 to TRBJ2-7; no clear D gene. In germline, CDR1 is MNHEY, CDR2 SMNVEV (reference sequence). Trimming took 3 bases from V and 0 from J, leaving 9 bases between them. The CDR3 is made up of 14 amino acids. The CDR3 is CASSFGVGSYEQYF. Written as DNA, the CDR3 is TGTGCCAGCAGTTTTGGGGTGGGCTCCTACGAGCAGTACTTC.

This rearrangement joins TRBV10-3 to TRBJ2-1; D remains unclear. Deletions cut 3 bases from V and 3 bases from J, with 9 bases between. Germline CDR1 ENHRY, CDR2 SYGVKD. CDR3 size: 14 residues. Here the CDR3 reads CAISDGLNYNEQFF. CDR3 nucleotides: TGTGCCATCAGTGATGGGTTAAACTACAATGAGCAGTTCTTC.

The CDR3 bases are TGTGCCAGCAGTTTCGGAGGAACCCTCCACTTT. This encodes CASSFGGTLHF. The rearrangement uses TRBV27 and TRBJ1-6; D unresolved. The CDR3 extends over 11 amino acids. Germline assignment: CDR1 MNHEY and CDR2 SMNVEV (reference sequence). V lost 3 bases and J lost 14, with 8 bases in between.

The V call is TRBV6-5, the J call TRBJ2-2; D is unresolved. Per germline, CDR1 MNHEY and CDR2 SVGAGI. V lost 2 bases, J lost 4 bases, and 11 bases lay in between. This CDR3 is built from 15 residues. Written as DNA, the CDR3 is TGTGCCAGCAGTTACCAAGGTGGTGGCACCGGGGAGCTGTTTTTT. This gives the protein CASSYQGGGTGELFF.

The chain combines TRBV27 with TRBJ1-6, with a tentative D call TRBD1 (6 bases). CDR1 is MNHEY and CDR2 is SMNVEV in the germline V gene (reference sequence). Trimming left V 6 bases short and J 7 bases short, with 13 bases between. The CDR3 loop spans 14 amino acids. The CDR3 loop reads CASSLPGQNSPLHF. The CDR3 DNA follows: TGTGCCAGCAGCCTCCCGGGACAAAATTCACCCCTCCACTTT.

V is TRBV6-5 and J is TRBJ2-7; D is possibly TRBD2 (6 bases). This CDR3 contains 13 residues. The germline CDR1 and CDR2 sequences are MNHEY and SVGAGI. V dropped 4 bases and J dropped 2 bases, with 9 bases sitting between them. CDR3 region: CASSSGSPYEQYF. DNA of the CDR3: TGTGCCAGCAGTTCCGGGAGTCCCTACGAGCAGTACTTC.

The table lists this clone with a count of one. The rearrangement links TRBV5-5 to TRBJ1-2, with a tentative D call TRBD1 (6 bases). Trimming removed 4 bases from V and 7 bases from J, with 14 bases in between. Germline loops: CDR1 SGHKS, CDR2 YYEKEE (reference sequence). This CDR3 is built from 13 residues. The CDR3 here is CASSRVLGGGYTF. CDR3 nucleotides: TGTGCCAGCAGCCGAGTATTAGGGGGTGGCTACACCTTC.

The rearrangement joins TRBV12-5 to TRBJ2-3, with 7 positions matching TRBD2. Germline CDR1 reads LGHNT; CDR2 reads FRNRAP. J lost 12 bases, V lost 6 bases, and 6 bases had no gene match. CDR3 length equals 11 residues. CDR3 nucleotides: TGTGCTAGTGGACGACTAGCTTCACAGTATTTT. Protein sequence: CASGRLASQYF.

V usage is TRBV6-1 and J usage is TRBJ2-7, with a possible D match to TRBD2 (6 bases). Trimming pared 0 bases from V and 3 bases from J, leaving 12 bases between. Germline V CDR1 and CDR2: MNHNS, SASEGT. The CDR3 has 15 residues. The CDR3 here is CASSEAWEVRYEQYF. For the CDR3, the DNA is TGTGCCAGCAGTGAAGCTTGGGAGGTTCGCTACGAGCAGTACTTC.

This clone was observed once. The V and J genes are TRBV4-3 and TRBJ2-7, with 11 bases fitting TRBD2. This CDR3 is built from 15 residues. V lost 3 bases to trimming and J lost 4 bases; unmatched junction nucleotides: 5. CDR1 is LGHNA and CDR2 is YSLEER in the germline V gene. Here the CDR3 DNA reads TGCGCCAGCAGCCAGTCCGGGACTAGCGGTTACGAGCAGTACTTC. Its translation is CASSQSGTSGYEQYF.

The V call is TRBV5-6, the J call TRBJ1-1; the D gene is possibly TRBD1 (6 bases). V was trimmed by 0 bases and J by 6 bases, leaving 15 bases between them. This CDR3 is built from 15 residues. From germline, CDR1 is SGHDT and CDR2 YYEEEE. Here the CDR3 DNA reads TGTGCCAGCAGCTTGGCCATACAGGGAGGCCCTGAAGCTTTCTTT. Amino acid sequence: CASSLAIQGGPEAFF.